Sequencing of this TCR beta chain was carried out in a study of T cells in Graves' hyperthyroidism and ophthalmopathy. Study information: At the time of initial diagnosis and before any treatment, peripheral blood was collected.

Many counts were recorded for this clonotype. Template material for amplifying TCR beta CDR3 regions consisted of RNA transcripts. HTBI primers were used for first-round RT-PCR of the TCR CDR3. TCRdb recomputed calls from the multiplex PCR reads with MiXCR, one row per CDR3 protein. The data show around 300,000 distinct CDR3 sequences, more than 11% seen once. The sample was blood. This receptor was identified in a woman in her 30s with Graves' hyperthyroidism.

The CDR3 coding sequence is TGTGCCAGCAGCTTAGCCGCGATTACCACAGATACGCAGTATTTT. Translation: CASSLAAITTDTQYF. The genes are TRBV11-2 and TRBJ2-3; D gene uncertain. The V gene lost 1 base and the J gene lost 2 bases, with 10 bases spanning the gap. Germline loops: CDR1 SGHAT, CDR2 FQNNGV. The CDR3 contains 15 residues.